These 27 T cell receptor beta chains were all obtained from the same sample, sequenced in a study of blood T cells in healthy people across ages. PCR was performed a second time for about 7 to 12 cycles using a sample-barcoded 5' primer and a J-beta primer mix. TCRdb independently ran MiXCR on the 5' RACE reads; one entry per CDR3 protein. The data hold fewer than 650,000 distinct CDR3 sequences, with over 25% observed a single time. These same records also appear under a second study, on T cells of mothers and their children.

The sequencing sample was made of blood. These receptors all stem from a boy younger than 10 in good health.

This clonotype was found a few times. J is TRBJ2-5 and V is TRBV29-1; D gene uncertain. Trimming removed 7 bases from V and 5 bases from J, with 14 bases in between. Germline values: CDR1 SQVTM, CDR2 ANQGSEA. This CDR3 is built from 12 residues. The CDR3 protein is CSAINGRETQYF. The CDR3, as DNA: TGCAGCGCAATCAACGGTAGGGAGACCCAGTACTTC. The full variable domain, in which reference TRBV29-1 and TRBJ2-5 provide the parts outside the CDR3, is SAVISQKPSRDICQRGTSLTIQCQVDSQVTMMFWYRQQPGQSLTLIATANQGSEATYESGFVIDKFPISRPNLTFSTLTVSNMSPEDSSIYLCSAINGRETQYFGPGTRLLVL.

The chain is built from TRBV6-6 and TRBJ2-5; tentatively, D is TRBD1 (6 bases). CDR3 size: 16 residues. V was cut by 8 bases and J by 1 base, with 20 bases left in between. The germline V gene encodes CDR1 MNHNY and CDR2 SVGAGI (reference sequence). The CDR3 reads CASFPDRTATQETQYF. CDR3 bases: TGTGCCAGCTTCCCGGATAGGACAGCCACCCAAGAGACCCAGTACTTC.

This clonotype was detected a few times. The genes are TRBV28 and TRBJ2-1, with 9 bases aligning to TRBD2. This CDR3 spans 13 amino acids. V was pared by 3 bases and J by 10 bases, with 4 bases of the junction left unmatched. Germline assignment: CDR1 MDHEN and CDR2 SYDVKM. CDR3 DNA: TGTGCCAGCAGTTTTGGGCTAGCGGGGGAGCAGTTCTTC. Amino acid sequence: CASSFGLAGEQFF.

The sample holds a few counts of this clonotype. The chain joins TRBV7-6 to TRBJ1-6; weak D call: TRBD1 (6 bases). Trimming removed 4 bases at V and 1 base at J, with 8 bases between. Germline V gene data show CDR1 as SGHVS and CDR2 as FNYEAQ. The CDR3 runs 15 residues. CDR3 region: CASSSQGSYNSPLHF. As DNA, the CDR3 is TGTGCCAGCAGCTCACAGGGTTCCTATAATTCACCCCTCCACTTT.

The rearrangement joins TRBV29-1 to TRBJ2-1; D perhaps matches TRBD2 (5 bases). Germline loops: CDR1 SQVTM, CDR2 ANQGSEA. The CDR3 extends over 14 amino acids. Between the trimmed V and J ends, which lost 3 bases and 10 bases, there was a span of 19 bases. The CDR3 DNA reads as TGCAGCGTTGAGGGAGATGTGGTTATAGGAGAGCAGTTCTTC. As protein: CSVEGDVVIGEQFF.

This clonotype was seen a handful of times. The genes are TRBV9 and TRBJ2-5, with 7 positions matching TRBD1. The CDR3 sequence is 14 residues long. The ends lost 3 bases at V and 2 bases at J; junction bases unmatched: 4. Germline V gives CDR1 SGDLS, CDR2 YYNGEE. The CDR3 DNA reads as TGTGCCAGCAGCGCACCGGGACAGCAAGAGACCCAGTACTTC. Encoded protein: CASSAPGQQETQYF.

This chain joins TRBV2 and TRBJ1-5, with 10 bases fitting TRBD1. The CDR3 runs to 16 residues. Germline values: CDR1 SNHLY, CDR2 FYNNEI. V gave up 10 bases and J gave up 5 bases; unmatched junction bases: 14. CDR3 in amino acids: CATRRSGQGYYQPQHF. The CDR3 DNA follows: TGTGCCACTCGGAGATCGGGACAGGGGTATTATCAGCCCCAGCATTTT.

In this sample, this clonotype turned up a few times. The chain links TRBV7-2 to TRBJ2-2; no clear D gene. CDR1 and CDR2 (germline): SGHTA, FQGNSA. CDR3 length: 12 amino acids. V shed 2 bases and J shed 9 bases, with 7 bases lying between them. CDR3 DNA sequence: TGTGCCAGCAGCTTATCCGAGAGGGAGCTGTTTTTT. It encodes CASSLSERELFF.

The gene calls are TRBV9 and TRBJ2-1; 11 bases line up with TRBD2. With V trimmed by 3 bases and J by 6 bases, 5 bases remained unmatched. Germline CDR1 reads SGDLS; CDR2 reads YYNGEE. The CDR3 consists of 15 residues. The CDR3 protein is CASSGTSGPSNEQFF. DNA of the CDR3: TGTGCCAGCAGCGGGACTAGCGGGCCCTCCAATGAGCAGTTCTTC.

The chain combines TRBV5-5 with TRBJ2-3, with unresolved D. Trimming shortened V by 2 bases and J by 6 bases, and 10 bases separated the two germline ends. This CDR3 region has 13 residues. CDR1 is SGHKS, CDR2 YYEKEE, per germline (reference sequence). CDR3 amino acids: CASSFMNGDTQYF. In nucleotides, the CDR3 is TGTGCCAGCAGCTTCATGAATGGCGATACGCAGTATTTT. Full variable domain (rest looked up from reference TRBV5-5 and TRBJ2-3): DAGVTQSPTHLIKTRGQQVTLRCSPISGHKSVSWYQQVLGQGPQFIFQYYEKEERGRGNFPDRFSARQFPNYSSELNVNALLLGDSALYLCASSFMNGDTQYFGPGTRLTVL.

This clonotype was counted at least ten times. This CDR3 reads CASSYFFRAGVQETQYF. CDR3 sequence (DNA): TGTGCCAGCAGTTACTTCTTCAGGGCAGGGGTCCAAGAGACCCAGTACTTC. The J gene is TRBJ2-5, the V gene TRBV6-6, with D maybe TRBD1 (6 bases). The length of the CDR3 is 17 residues. V was cut by 1 base and J by 1 base, with 16 bases left in between. Germline V gene lookup returns CDR1 MNHNY and CDR2 SVGAGI (reference sequence).

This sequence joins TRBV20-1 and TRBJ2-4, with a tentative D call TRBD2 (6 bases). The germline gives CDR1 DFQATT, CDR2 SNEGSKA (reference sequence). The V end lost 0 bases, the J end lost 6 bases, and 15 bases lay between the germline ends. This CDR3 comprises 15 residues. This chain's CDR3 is CSARDSRTGLNIQYF. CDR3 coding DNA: TGCAGTGCTAGAGATTCAAGGACGGGACTAAACATTCAGTACTTC.

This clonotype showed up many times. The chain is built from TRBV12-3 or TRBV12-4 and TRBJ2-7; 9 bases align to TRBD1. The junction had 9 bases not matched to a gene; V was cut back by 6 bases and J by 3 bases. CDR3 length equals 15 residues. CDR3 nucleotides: TGTGCCAGCAGCTACAGGGGGCTGAAGAACTACGAGCAGTACTTC. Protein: CASSYRGLKNYEQYF.

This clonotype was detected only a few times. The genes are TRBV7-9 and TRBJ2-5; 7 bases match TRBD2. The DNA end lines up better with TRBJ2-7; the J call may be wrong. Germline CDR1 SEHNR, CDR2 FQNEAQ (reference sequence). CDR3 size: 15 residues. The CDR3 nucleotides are TGTGCCAGCAGCTTTGGGCGGGAGAGAATCTACGAGCAGTACTTC. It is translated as CASSFGRERIYEQYF.

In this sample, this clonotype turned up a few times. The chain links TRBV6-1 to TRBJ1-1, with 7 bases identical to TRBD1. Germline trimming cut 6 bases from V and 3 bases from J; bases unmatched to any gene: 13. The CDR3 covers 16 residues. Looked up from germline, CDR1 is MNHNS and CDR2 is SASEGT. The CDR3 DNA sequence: TGTGCCAGCAGGAGCTCCGGGACAGAGAGATACACTGAAGCTTTCTTT. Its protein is CASRSSGTERYTEAFF.

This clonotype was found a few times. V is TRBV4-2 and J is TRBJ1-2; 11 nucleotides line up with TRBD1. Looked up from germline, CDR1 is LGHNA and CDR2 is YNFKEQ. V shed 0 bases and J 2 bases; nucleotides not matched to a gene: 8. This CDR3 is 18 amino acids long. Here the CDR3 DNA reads TGTGCCAGCAGCCAAGAAAAGGACAGGGGGCTTTCGAACTATGGCTACACCTTC. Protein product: CASSQEKDRGLSNYGYTF.

The DNA of the CDR3 is TGTGCCAGCAGCTCCTACAGGGCCTATGGCTACACCTTC. Residues: CASSSYRAYGYTF. The chain employs TRBV28 and TRBJ1-2, with D possibly being TRBD1 (6 bases). The germline V gene encodes CDR1 MDHEN and CDR2 SYDVKM. The CDR3 runs to 13 residues. V shed 6 bases and J shed 4 bases, with 12 bases lying between them.

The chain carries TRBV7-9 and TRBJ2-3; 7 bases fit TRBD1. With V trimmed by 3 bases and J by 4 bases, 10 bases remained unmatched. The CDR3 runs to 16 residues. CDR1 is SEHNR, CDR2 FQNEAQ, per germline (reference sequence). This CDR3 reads CASSLPTRGSADTQYF. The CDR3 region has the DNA TGTGCCAGCAGCTTGCCTACCAGGGGGAGCGCAGATACGCAGTATTTT.

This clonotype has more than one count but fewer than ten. The CDR3 bases are TGCGCCAGCAGAGACCTGGAGAATTCACCCCTCCACTTT. Translated, it gives CASRDLENSPLHF. The chain joins TRBV5-1 to TRBJ1-6; D unclear. CDR3 length: 13 residues. In germline, CDR1 is SGHRS, CDR2 YFSETQ. V gave up 5 bases and J gave up 7 bases, with 10 bases separating them.

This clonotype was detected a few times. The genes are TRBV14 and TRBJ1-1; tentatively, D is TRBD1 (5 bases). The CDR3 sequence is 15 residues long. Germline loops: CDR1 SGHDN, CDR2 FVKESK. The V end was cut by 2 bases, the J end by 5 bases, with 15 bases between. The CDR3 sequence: CASSQRDWVATEAFF. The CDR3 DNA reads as TGTGCCAGCAGCCAAAGGGACTGGGTGGCGACTGAAGCTTTCTTT.

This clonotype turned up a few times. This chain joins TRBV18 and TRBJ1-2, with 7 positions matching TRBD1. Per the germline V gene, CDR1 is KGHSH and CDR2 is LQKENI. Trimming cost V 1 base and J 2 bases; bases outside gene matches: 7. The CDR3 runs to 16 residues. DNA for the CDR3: TGTGCCAGCTCACCACAGGGGGCCCCAGACAACTATGGCTACACCTTC. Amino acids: CASSPQGAPDNYGYTF.

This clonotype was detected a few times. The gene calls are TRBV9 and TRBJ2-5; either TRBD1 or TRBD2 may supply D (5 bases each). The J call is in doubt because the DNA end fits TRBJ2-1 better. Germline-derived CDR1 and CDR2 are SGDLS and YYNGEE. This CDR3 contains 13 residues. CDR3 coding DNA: TGTGCCAGCAGCCCACAGGAGGTACCACAGCAGTTCTTC. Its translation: CASSPQEVPQQFF.

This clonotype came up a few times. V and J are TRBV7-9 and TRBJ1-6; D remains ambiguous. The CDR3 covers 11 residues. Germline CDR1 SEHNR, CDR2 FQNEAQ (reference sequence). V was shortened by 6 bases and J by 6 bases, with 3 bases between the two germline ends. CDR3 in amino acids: CASSPNSPLHF. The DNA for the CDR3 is TGTGCCAGCAGTCCTAATTCACCCCTCCACTTT. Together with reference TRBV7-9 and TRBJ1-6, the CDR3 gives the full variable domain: DTGVSQNPRHKITKRGQNVTFRCDPISEHNRLYWYRQTLGQGPEFLTYFQNEAQLEKSRLLSDRFSAERPKGSFSTLEIQRTEQGDSAMYLCASSPNSPLHFGNGTRLTVT.

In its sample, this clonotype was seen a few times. CDR3 DNA: TGTGCCATCAGAAAAGACGGAGAGGCAGATACGCAGTATTTT. Amino acid sequence: CAIRKDGEADTQYF. The chain has TRBV10-3 and TRBJ2-3; D remains unclear. Trimming took 6 bases from V and 4 from J, leaving 14 bases between them. CDR3 length equals 14 residues. Germline loops: CDR1 ENHRY, CDR2 SYGVKD.

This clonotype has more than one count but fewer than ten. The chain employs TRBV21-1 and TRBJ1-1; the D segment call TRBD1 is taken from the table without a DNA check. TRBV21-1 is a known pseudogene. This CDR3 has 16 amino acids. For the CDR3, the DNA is TGTGCCAGCAGCAAAGCTTCTGACAGGGAGAACACTGAAGCTTTCTTT. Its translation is CASSKASDRENTEAFF.

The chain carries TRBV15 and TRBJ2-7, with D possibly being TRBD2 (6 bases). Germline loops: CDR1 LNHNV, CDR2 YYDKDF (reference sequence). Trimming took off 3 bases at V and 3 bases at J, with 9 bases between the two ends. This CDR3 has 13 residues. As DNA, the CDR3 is TGTGCCACCAGCAGTCGGGGGAGCTACGAGCAGTACTTC. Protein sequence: CATSSRGSYEQYF. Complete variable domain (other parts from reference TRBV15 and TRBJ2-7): DAMVIQNPRYQVTQFGKPVTLSCSQTLNHNVMYWYQQKSSQAPKLLFHYYDKDFNNEADTPDNFQSRRPNTSFCFLDIRSPGLGDTAMYLCATSSRGSYEQYFGPGTRLTVT.

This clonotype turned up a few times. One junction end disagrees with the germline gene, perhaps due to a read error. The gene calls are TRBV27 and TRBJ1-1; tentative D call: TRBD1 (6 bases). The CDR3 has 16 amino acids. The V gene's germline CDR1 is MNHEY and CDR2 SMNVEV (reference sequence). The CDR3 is CASSTKRTAMNTEAFF. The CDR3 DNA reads TGTGCCAGCAGTACAAAACGGACAGCTATGAACACTGAGGCTTTCTTT.